This is a list of T cell receptor beta chains from one sample in a study of CD8 T cells in ankylosing spondylitis. Each CDR3 protein is one row after TCRdb ran MiXCR on the 5' RACE reads. This table holds around 300,000 distinct CDR3 sequences, 11% found once. Sequenced sample: blood, either unsorted or a sorted T cell fraction (not recorded which). These receptors originate from a female donor with ankylosing spondylitis or in good health (not recorded which). Both conserved end residues are part of each CDR3. The D gene is left open where the match is weak. Rows may omit the clone size; those that give it use once, few, many or a size class.

d_call,clone_size,j_call,v_call,cdr3_aa,cdr3_nt
NA,few,TRBJ2-2,TRBV29-1,CSVVDSYYTGELFF,TGCAGCGTGGTGGACAGCTACTACACCGGGGAGCTGTTTTTT
NA,many,TRBJ1-1,TRBV4-1,CASSQGRVTSAEAFF,TGCGCCAGCAGCCAAGGTAGGGTCACGTCCGCTGAAGCTTTCTTT
NA,NA,TRBJ2-3,TRBV2,CACPYPRDGTDTQYF,TGTGCCTGCCCTTACCCTCGGGACGGCACAGATACGCAGTATTTT
NA,many,TRBJ1-1,TRBV5-6,CASSFDPGTNTEAFF,TGTGCCAGCAGCTTTGATCCGGGGACGAACACTGAAGCTTTCTTT
TRBD2,many,TRBJ2-1,TRBV20-1,CSARELAEQFF,TGCAGTGCTAGAGAACTAGCGGAGCAGTTCTTC
TRBD1,many,TRBJ2-5,TRBV20-1,CSASRQGVQETQYF,TGCAGTGCTAGCCGGCAGGGGGTCCAAGAGACCCAGTACTTC
NA,many,TRBJ1-3,TRBV20-1,CSARDFGSSGNTIYF,TGCAGTGCTAGAGATTTCGGAAGTTCTGGAAACACCATATATTTT
TRBD1,few,TRBJ2-2,TRBV28,CASSPSAFQGVSGELFF,TGTGCCAGCAGCCCGTCCGCCTTTCAGGGGGTGAGCGGGGAGCTGTTTTTT
TRBD1,many,TRBJ1-2,TRBV5-1,CASSLAGQARGYTF,TGCGCCAGCAGCTTGGCCGGACAGGCGCGGGGCTACACCTTC
NA,many,TRBJ2-5,TRBV20-1,CSARAPRELRETQYF,TGCAGTGCTAGAGCCCCGAGGGAGCTACGAGAGACCCAGTACTTC
NA,many,TRBJ2-4,TRBV5-1,CASSLRSPDIQYF,TGCGCCAGCAGCTTGAGGAGTCCCGACATTCAGTACTTC
NA,few,TRBJ2-5,TRBV24-1,CATSDPGPQQETQYF,TGTGCCACCAGTGATCCGGGACCCCAGCAAGAGACCCAGTACTTC
TRBD2,many,TRBJ2-1,TRBV20-1,CSARPAGGYNEQFF,TGCAGTGCTAGACCAGCGGGAGGGTACAATGAGCAGTTCTTC
NA,few,TRBJ2-5,TRBV29-1,CSVTGGRGQGETQYF,TGCAGCGTAACCGGGGGCAGAGGGCAAGGGGAGACCCAGTACTTC
NA,few,TRBJ2-7,TRBV29-1,CSVVGGPNLREQYF,TGCAGCGTTGTCGGGGGGCCCAATCTACGAGAACAGTACTTC
NA,many,TRBJ1-1,TRBV20-1,CSAQPGGRSGSEAFF,TGCAGTGCCCAACCCGGGGGCCGCTCGGGGTCTGAAGCTTTCTTT
TRBD1,many,TRBJ1-2,TRBV20-1,CSARDVGDRHYGYTF,TGCAGTGCTAGAGATGTGGGGGACAGACACTATGGCTACACCTTC
NA,many,TRBJ1-6,TRBV3-1,CASSQADSYNSPLHF,TGTGCCAGCAGCCAAGCCGACAGCTATAATTCACCCCTCCACTTT
TRBD1,many,TRBJ1-1,TRBV6-1,CASTLQGDTEAFF,TGTGCCAGCACACTGCAGGGGGACACTGAAGCTTTCTTT
TRBD1,many,TRBJ1-1,TRBV9,CASSPDRGRTEAFF,TGTGCCAGCAGCCCCGACAGGGGGCGAACTGAAGCTTTCTTT
TRBD1,many,TRBJ2-3,TRBV13,CASSFYWDRAYGTDTQYF,TGTGCCAGCAGCTTTTATTGGGACAGGGCCTATGGGACAGATACGCAGTATTTT
TRBD2,few,TRBJ2-1,TRBV12-3/TRBV12-4,CASSRLGGGNNEQFF,TGTGCCAGCAGTAGACTTGGCGGGGGGAACAATGAGCAGTTCTTC
NA,NA,TRBJ1-5,TRBV12-3/TRBV12-4,CASTTTRDQPQHF,TGTGCCAGCACTACTACAAGGGATCAGCCCCAGCATTTT
TRBD2,many,TRBJ2-2,TRBV5-5,CASSLRGGETGELFF,TGTGCCAGCAGCTTGCGGGGGGGCGAAACCGGGGAGCTGTTTTTT
TRBD1,NA,TRBJ1-2,TRBV5-4,CASSLQDRDYGYTF,TGTGCCAGCAGCCTTCAAGACAGGGACTATGGCTACACCTTC
TRBD1,NA,TRBJ2-7,TRBV3-1,CASIQTRQGTYEQYF,TGTGCCAGCATCCAAACTAGACAGGGGACCTACGAGCAGTACTTC
TRBD2,many,TRBJ2-3,TRBV20-1,CSARRTSGGPDTQYF,TGCAGTGCTAGACGGACTAGCGGGGGCCCAGATACGCAGTATTTT
TRBD2,NA,TRBJ2-3,TRBV5-4,CASSLGRLGGSQLTDTQYF,TGTGCCAGCAGCTTGGGACGGCTGGGGGGGTCCCAGCTCACAGATACGCAGTATTTT
NA,many,TRBJ2-7,TRBV5-1,CASSLRSTYEQYF,TGCGCCAGCAGCTTGAGGTCGACCTACGAGCAGTACTTC
TRBD1,many,TRBJ2-1,TRBV6-1,CASSLTGLRQYEQFF,TGTGCCAGCAGCCTGACAGGGTTGCGGCAATATGAGCAGTTCTTC
TRBD2,few,TRBJ2-1,TRBV28,CASSSLAGVGSYNEQFF,TGTGCCAGCAGCTCACTAGCGGGAGTGGGGTCCTACAATGAGCAGTTCTTC
NA,few,TRBJ1-1,TRBV27,CASRLGAEAFF,TGTGCCAGCAGACTGGGGGCTGAAGCTTTCTTT
NA,many,TRBJ2-7,TRBV10-2,CASSDAEGGFYEQYF,TGCGCCAGCAGTGACGCAGAAGGGGGGTTCTACGAGCAGTACTTC
NA,many,TRBJ2-7,TRBV20-1,CSAQPATERWNEQYF,TGCAGTGCTCAACCGGCGACTGAACGTTGGAACGAGCAGTACTTC
NA,many,TRBJ2-1,TRBV7-9,CASSPETRYLFF,TGTGCCAGCAGCCCGGAGACTAGGTATCTGTTCTTC
NA,many,TRBJ2-6,TRBV12-3/TRBV12-4,CASSLRGAGANVLTF,TGTGCCAGCAGTCTCCGAGGCGCTGGGGCCAACGTCCTGACTTTC
NA,many,TRBJ2-7,TRBV5-1,CASSLTSREQYF,TGCGCCAGCAGCTTGACTAGCCGCGAGCAGTACTTC
TRBD2,NA,TRBJ2-3,TRBV5-1,CASSLDGGADTQYF,TGCGCCAGCAGCTTGGACGGGGGGGCAGATACGCAGTATTTT
NA,many,TRBJ2-5,TRBV7-8,CASSPRHLVEETQYF,TGTGCCAGCAGCCCCCGACACCTGGTGGAAGAGACCCAGTACTTC
NA,NA,TRBJ2-1,TRBV12-3/TRBV12-4,CASTSGRGPWFF,TGTGCCAGCACCTCAGGGAGGGGGCCGTGGTTCTTC
NA,many,TRBJ2-5,TRBV20-1,CSASVPPQETQYF,TGCAGTGCTAGCGTCCCACCCCAAGAGACCCAGTACTTC
NA,NA,TRBJ1-5,TRBV7-6,CASSLGPMNQPQHF,TGTGCCAGCAGCCTTGGACCTATGAATCAGCCCCAGCATTTT
NA,NA,TRBJ1-5,TRBV20-1,CSASAAISNQPQHF,TGCAGTGCTAGCGCGGCGATCAGCAATCAGCCCCAGCATTTT
TRBD2,many,TRBJ2-5,TRBV20-1,CSLTSGQETQYF,TGCAGTTTAACTAGCGGCCAAGAGACCCAGTACTTC
NA,many,TRBJ2-7,TRBV13,CASSFADLSYEQYF,TGTGCCAGCAGCTTCGCTGACCTCTCCTACGAGCAGTACTTC
NA,many,TRBJ1-4,TRBV28,CASSSGWSNEKLFF,TGTGCCAGCAGTTCCGGGTGGTCTAATGAAAAACTGTTTTTT
NA,NA,TRBJ2-4,TRBV12-3/TRBV12-4,CASTTNQGTLAKNIQYF,TGTGCCAGCACTACCAACCAGGGAACTCTAGCCAAAAACATTCAGTACTTC
NA,NA,TRBJ2-7,TRBV20-1,CSAGPLSYEQYF,TGCAGTGCAGGGCCGCTCTCCTACGAGCAGTACTTC
TRBD1,NA,TRBJ1-6,TRBV18,CASVGDRGSSPLHF,TGTGCCAGCGTGGGGGACAGGGGAAGTTCACCCCTCCACTTT